These T cell receptor gamma chains were read from a single sample in a study of Vδ1+ human thymocytes. TCRdb ran CATT on the multiplex PCR reads. The sample yields about 6,500 gamma-chain clones, 42% seen once. The sequenced sample consisted of Vdelta1+ gamma-delta thymocytes from the thymus. The source is a boy in the first two years of life who had congenital heart surgery. Both conserved end residues are part of each CDR3. Not every row has a clone size; where given, it reads once, few, many or a size class.

j_gene | v_gene | abundance | CDR3nt | CDR3aa
TRGJ1/TRGJ2 | TRGV4 | few | TGTGCCACCTGGGATGGGCCGGGTTATAAGAAACTCTTT | CATWDGPGYKKLF
TRGJ1/TRGJ2 | TRGV4 | . | TGTGCCACCTGGGATGTGTCACAGAAACTCTTT | CATWDVSQKLF
TRGJ1/TRGJ2 | TRGV5 | few | TGTGCCACCTGGGAGACGGATTATTATAAGAAACTCTTT | CATWETDYYKKLF
TRGJ1/TRGJ2 | TRGV9 | . | TGTGCCTTGTGGGAGGGCCCGAGCTATTATAAGAAACTCTTT | CALWEGPSYYKKLF
TRGJ1/TRGJ2 | TRGV4 | few | TGTGCCACCTGGGAAGGGGATTATTATAAGAAAGTATTT | CATWEGDYYKKVF
TRGJ1/TRGJ2 | TRGV4 | . | TGTGCCACCTGGGATTTCTGTTTAGGCCCTAAAGCCCCCCGTTATTATAAGAAACTCTTT | CATWDFCLGPKAPRYYKKLF
TRGJ1/TRGJ2 | TRGV5 | . | TGTGCCACCTGGGACGATTATAAGAAACTCTTT | CATWDDYKKLF
TRGJ1/TRGJ2 | TRGV9 | . | TGTGCCTTGTGGGAGAAAGCGGGTTATTATAAGAAACTCTTT | CALWEKAGYYKKLF
TRGJ1/TRGJ2 | TRGV3 | . | TGTGCCACCTGGGACAGGCCTCATAAGAAACTCTTT | CATWDRPHKKLF
TRGJP | TRGV9 | . | TGTGCCTTGTGGAAGTGGGCGGGCAAAAAAATCAAGGTATTT | CALWKWAGKKIKVF
TRGJ1/TRGJ2 | TRGV3 | medium-sized | TGTGCCACCTGGGACGGGAATTATTATAAGAAACTCTTT | CATWDGNYYKKLF
TRGJ1/TRGJ2 | TRGV9 | few | TGTGCCTTGTGGGAGTTTGCTGATTATTATAAGAAACTCTTT | CALWEFADYYKKLF
TRGJ1/TRGJ2 | TRGV9 | few | TGTGCCTTGTGGGAGGTGCTCTATTATAAGAAACTCTTT | CALWEVLYYKKLF
TRGJ1/TRGJ2 | TRGV3 | . | TGTGCCACCTGGGACAGAACTGCTTATTATAAGAAACTCTTT | CATWDRTAYYKKLF
TRGJ1/TRGJ2 | TRGV5 | . | TGTGCCACCTGGGACAGGAGGGGGAAGAAACTCTTT | CATWDRRGKKLF
TRGJ1/TRGJ2 | TRGV5 | . | TGTGCCACCTGGGCCCCCGGTGGGTTTTATAAGAAACTCTTT | CATWAPGGFYKKLF
TRGJ1/TRGJ2 | TRGV9 | few | TGTGCCTTGTGGGAGGCCAACACCTCGGGTTATAAGAAACTCTTT | CALWEANTSGYKKLF
TRGJ1/TRGJ2 | TRGV4 | few | TGTGCCACCTGGGATGGAGATAAGAAACTCTTT | CATWDGDKKLF
TRGJ1/TRGJ2 | TRGV4 | . | TGTGCCACCTGGGGGAATTATTATAAGAAACTCTTT | CATWGNYYKKLF
TRGJ1/TRGJ2 | TRGV9 | few | TGTGCCTTGTGGGAGGTGCTTTTTAAACTCTTT | CALWEVLFKLF
TRGJ1/TRGJ2 | TRGV4 | . | TGTGCCACGCTATATTATAAGAAACTCTTT | CATLYYKKLF
TRGJ1/TRGJ2 | TRGV5 | . | TGTGCCACCTGGGACGGAGTATTCGCTAAGAAACTCTTT | CATWDGVFAKKLF
TRGJ1/TRGJ2 | TRGV9 | . | TGTGCCTTGTGGGAGACGTATTATAAGAAACTCTTT | CALWETYYKKLF
TRGJ1/TRGJ2 | TRGV9 | few | TGTGCCTTGTGGGACCCAACGCATTATTATAAGAAACTCTTT | CALWDPTHYYKKLF
TRGJ1/TRGJ2 | TRGV4 | few | TGTGCCACCTGGGATGGAGAGTATAAGAAACTCTTT | CATWDGEYKKLF
TRGJP2 | TRGV3 | . | TGTGCCACCTGGGACAGGCTGTTCGTCAAGACGTTT | CATWDRLFVKTF
TRGJ1/TRGJ2 | TRGV9 | few | TGTGCCTTGTGGGAGGTGATAAGGAATTATTATAAGAAACTCTTT | CALWEVIRNYYKKLF
TRGJ1/TRGJ2 | TRGV4 | . | TGTGCCACCTGGTATGGGGAGGGTTATAAGAAACTCTTT | CATWYGEGYKKLF
TRGJ1/TRGJ2 | TRGV8 | . | TGTGCCACCTTTGATCCTCCAAAGAAACTCTTT | CATFDPPKKLF
TRGJ1/TRGJ2 | TRGV9 | few | TGTGCCTTGTGGGTGGCCAAGAAACTCTTT | CALWVAKKLF
TRGJP1 | TRGV5 | . | TGTGCCACCTGGGACGGGGGGGAACAAACTGGTTGGTTCAAGATATTT | CATWDGGEQTGWFKIF
TRGJ1/TRGJ2 | TRGV9 | . | TGTGCCTTGTGGGAGGTGAAAAAGAAACTCTTT | CALWEVKKKLF
TRGJ1/TRGJ2 | TRGV3 | . | TGTGCCACCTGGGACGCAAAGGGGACTTATTATTATAAGAAACTCTTT | CATWDAKGTYYYKKLF
TRGJ1/TRGJ2 | TRGV9 | medium-sized | TGTGCCTTGTGGGAGGTGCATTTGTTGGGTAAGAAACTCTTT | CALWEVHLLGKKLF
TRGJ1/TRGJ2 | TRGV4 | . | TGTGCCACCTGGGATGGGCCAGGTTATTATAAGAAACTCTTT | CATWDGPGYYKKLF
TRGJ1/TRGJ2 | TRGV9 | . | TGTGCCTTGTGGGAGGATTATTATAAGAATCTCTTT | CALWEDYYKNLF
TRGJ1/TRGJ2 | TRGV2 | . | TGTGCCACCTGGGACGGTAATAAGAAACTCTTT | CATWDGNKKLF
TRGJ1/TRGJ2 | TRGV3 | . | TGTGCCACCTGGGACAGGGATTATTATAAGAAACTCTTT | CATWDRDYYKKLF
TRGJ1/TRGJ2 | TRGV9 | . | TGTGCCTTGTGGGAGGTGCGCTGGGAGAAACTCTTT | CALWEVRWEKLF
TRGJ1/TRGJ2 | TRGV4 | few | TGTGCCACCTGGGATGGGCGGCGTTATAAGAAACTCTTT | CATWDGRRYKKLF